A selection of T cell receptor beta chains follows, all from one sample in a study of cytomegalovirus exposure and HLA in healthy donors. Clones were read by immunoSEQ multiplex PCR, and TCRdb kept only the in-frame ones, dropping some. The data show about 190,000 clones, around 86% seen once. The sequenced material came from PBMCs. The receptors originated from a man under 40 in good health and CMV-seronegative. CDR3s include the opening cysteine and the closing phenylalanine or tryptophan. The D gene is left open where the match is weak. A row's size may be missing; if present it is once, few, many or a size class.

abundance | j_gene | d_gene | v_gene | CDR3nt | CDR3aa
- | TRBJ1-1 | TRBD1 | TRBV4-3 | TGCGCCAGCAGTCAAGGGACAGCAGAGCTGAACACTGAAGCTTTCTTT | CASSQGTAELNTEAFF
- | TRBJ2-1 | - | TRBV5-6 | TGTGCCAGCAGCTTGGGGTTTACTGAGCTGATCAATGAGCAGTTCTTC | CASSLGFTELINEQFF
- | TRBJ2-1 | - | TRBV11-2 | TGTGCCAGCAGCTTAGCGGGAAATAGGAATGAGCAGTTCTTC | CASSLAGNRNEQFF
- | TRBJ1-1 | TRBD1 | TRBV30 | TGTGCCTGGAGTCCCCTCCTCGACAGGGGGTGGACTGAAGCTTTCTTT | CAWSPLLDRGWTEAFF
- | TRBJ1-2 | - | TRBV18 | TGTGCCAGCTCACTGACGGGGGGCAGAGGAGCTAACTATGGCTACACCTTC | CASSLTGGRGANYGYTF
once | TRBJ1-2 | - | TRBV5-1 | TGCGCCAGCAGCTTGGGAGGGACAACCTCGGGTGGCTACACCTTC | CASSLGGTTSGGYTF
few | TRBJ2-5 | TRBD2 | TRBV4-1 | TGCGCCAGCAGCCTGCAGCGGGGGCAAGAGACCCAGTACTTC | CASSLQRGQETQYF
- | TRBJ1-4 | TRBD1 | TRBV19 | TGTGCCAGTAGTCCCCGACAGGGAAGAACTAATGAAAAACTGTTTTTT | CASSPRQGRTNEKLFF
- | TRBJ2-1 | TRBD2 | TRBV6-5 | TGTGCCAGCAAACAGCGGGGGACCTACAATGAGCAGTTCTTC | CASKQRGTYNEQFF
- | TRBJ2-7 | TRBD1 | TRBV27 | TGTGCCAGCAGCCGACAGGGGCCCCCCTACGAGCAGTACTTC | CASSRQGPPYEQYF
- | TRBJ2-7 | TRBD2 | TRBV5-1 | TGCGCCAGCAGCGACGGACTAGCGCCGACCTACGAGCAGTACTTC | CASSDGLAPTYEQYF
- | TRBJ1-2 | - | TRBV7-9 | TGTGCTTATCGCGGGGGGGTCGATAGAGGCTACACCTTC | CAYRGGVDRGYTF
few | TRBJ1-5 | TRBD1 | TRBV4-3 | TGCGCCAGCAGCCAAGAGACAGGGCGCAATCAGCCCCAGCATTTT | CASSQETGRNQPQHF
- | TRBJ2-7 | TRBD1 | TRBV5-1 | TGCGCCAGCAGCGAGACAGGGGGCCTCGAGCAGTACTTC | CASSETGGLEQYF
few | TRBJ2-7 | TRBD1 | TRBV6-5 | TGTGCCAGCAGTTCTGGACAGGGGGCGGCCGAGCAGTACTTC | CASSSGQGAAEQYF
- | TRBJ2-3 | - | TRBV14 | TGTGCCAGCAGCCCAGCCCTCAGCTCGTCGGGATATGGCACAGATACGCAGTATTTT | CASSPALSSSGYGTDTQYF
once | TRBJ2-1 | - | TRBV18 | TGTGCCAGCTCTCCAGAAGAGGGAAGCAATGAGCAGTTCTTC | CASSPEEGSNEQFF
- | TRBJ2-5 | TRBD1 | TRBV15 | TGTGCCACCAGCAGACATCAGGGGGCCCAAGAGACCCAGTACTTC | CATSRHQGAQETQYF
- | TRBJ2-7 | TRBD1 | TRBV5-4 | TGTGCCAGCAGCCTCCGGGACAGGGGGAGCTACGAGCAGTACTTC | CASSLRDRGSYEQYF
- | TRBJ2-6 | - | TRBV6-1 | TGTGCCAGCAGTGGTGGGGGGTCTGGGGCCAACGTCCTGACTTTC | CASSGGGSGANVLTF
- | TRBJ1-4 | - | TRBV7-2 | TGTGCCAGCAGCTTAGAAGTTGGGGCAGCAACTAATGAAAAACTGTTTTTT | CASSLEVGAATNEKLFF
- | TRBJ1-2 | - | TRBV9 | TGTGCCAGCAGCGTAGTAGGAACGAGGGCGAAGTATGGCTACACCTTC | CASSVVGTRAKYGYTF
- | TRBJ1-1 | - | TRBV6-4 | TGTGCCAGCAGTGACGGACAAATCGCTGAAGCTTTCTTT | CASSDGQIAEAFF
- | TRBJ2-7 | - | TRBV7-8 | TGTGCCAGCAGCCGTGGCATACAGGGTCGATTGTACTTC | CASSRGIQGRLYF
- | TRBJ2-7 | - | TRBV4-2 | TGTGCCAGCAGCCAACGCGGCGGCAACTACGAGCAGTACTTC | CASSQRGGNYEQYF
- | TRBJ2-7 | TRBD1 | TRBV27 | TGTGCCAGCAGTTTAGAGGGCAGGGGGCGCGGCGAGCAGTACTTC | CASSLEGRGRGEQYF
- | TRBJ2-3 | - | TRBV7-8 | TGTGCCAGCAGCCCTCTAGGGGGGGCAGCCACAGATACGCAGTATTTT | CASSPLGGAATDTQYF
- | TRBJ1-2 | - | TRBV7-9 | TGTGCCAGCAGCTACCGACAGGCGGACTATGGCTACACCTTC | CASSYRQADYGYTF
- | TRBJ2-7 | - | TRBV7-6 | TGTGCCAGCAGCTTAGTCGTGGGGCCCTACGAGCAGTACTTC | CASSLVVGPYEQYF
- | TRBJ2-7 | - | TRBV29-1 | TGCAGCGGCGGGGAGATGTACGAGCAGTACTTC | CSGGEMYEQYF
- | TRBJ2-7 | TRBD2 | TRBV27 | TGTGCCAGCAGTCATTGGGCGGGGGGTAAGTCCGACTACTCCTACGAGCAGTACTTC | CASSHWAGGKSDYSYEQYF
few | TRBJ2-4 | TRBD1 | TRBV5-1 | TGCGCCAGCAGCTCCAGACAGGGGGCGAACATTCAGTACTTC | CASSSRQGANIQYF
- | TRBJ2-2 | - | TRBV18 | TGTGCCAGCTCACCGGGCGGGCTAGCGCTGTTCACCGGGGAGCTGTTTTTT | CASSPGGLALFTGELFF
- | TRBJ1-1 | - | TRBV11-2 | TGTGCCAGCAGCCCCCGGGGGGACACTGAAGCTTTCTTT | CASSPRGDTEAFF
- | TRBJ2-2 | - | TRBV27 | TGTGCCAGCAGTTGGGTTATAGGGGGATGGACCGGGGAGCTGTTTTTT | CASSWVIGGWTGELFF
- | TRBJ1-4 | TRBD1 | TRBV19 | TGTGCCAGTAGTTCGGCCGGGACAGGGATGGGAAAACTGTTTTTT | CASSSAGTGMGKLFF
- | TRBJ2-1 | TRBD2 | TRBV19 | TGTGCCAGTAGTATAGAGTGGCTAGCGGGGGGGAATGAGCAGTTCTTC | CASSIEWLAGGNEQFF
- | TRBJ1-5 | - | TRBV18 | TGTGCCAGCCCACCGGGCGGGCGGCGGTCCCAGCATTTT | CASPPGGRRSQHF
few | TRBJ2-7 | - | TRBV5-1 | TGCGCCAGCAGCTTGGCATCGACTAACGCCTACGAGCAGTACTTC | CASSLASTNAYEQYF
- | TRBJ2-7 | TRBD1 | TRBV18 | TGTGCCAGCTCACCAGGGTCCGGGACAGCTTTGTACGAGCAGTACTTC | CASSPGSGTALYEQYF
- | TRBJ1-5 | TRBD1 | TRBV6-1 | TGTGCCAGCAGCTGGGACAGGGGAGGTCAGCCCCAGCATTTT | CASSWDRGGQPQHF
- | TRBJ2-2 | TRBD2 | TRBV6-1 | TGTGCCAGCAACCAGCGGGAGTCCGGGGAGCTGTTTTTT | CASNQRESGELFF
few | TRBJ2-7 | TRBD1 | TRBV30 | TGTGCCTTGGGACAGGGGGTAGGAGGGCAGTACTTC | CALGQGVGGQYF
- | TRBJ2-3 | TRBD1 | TRBV2 | TGTGCCAGCAGCGTTGGGACAGGAAACACAGATACGCAGTATTTT | CASSVGTGNTDTQYF
- | TRBJ2-1 | TRBD1 | TRBV6-5 | TGTGCCAGCAGTCAGAAGGGACAGAATAACAATGAGCAGTTCTTC | CASSQKGQNNNEQFF
- | TRBJ2-7 | - | TRBV5-1 | TGCGCCAGCAGTCGGGACTTATCCTACGAGCAGTACTTC | CASSRDLSYEQYF
- | TRBJ2-1 | TRBD1 | TRBV27 | TGTGCCAGCAGTCTCGACAGGGTTAACAATGAGCAGTTCTTC | CASSLDRVNNEQFF
- | TRBJ1-6 | - | TRBV7-8 | TGTGCCAGCAGCTCTGACAGGCGGTCGTCACCCCTCCACTTT | CASSSDRRSSPLHF
- | TRBJ2-7 | - | TRBV28 | TGTGCCAGCAGTTTACAGGCTGGGGGCCGGTCTGTCGAGCAGTACTTC | CASSLQAGGRSVEQYF
- | TRBJ2-7 | - | TRBV7-8 | TGTGCCAGCAGCTTAGCCCCCGCTAGCGACGAGCAGTACTTC | CASSLAPASDEQYF
- | TRBJ2-1 | TRBD1 | TRBV10-1 | TGCGCCAGCAGTGAGTGGCAGGGGGCGCGAGGTGGGATTTTGATCTTC | CASSEWQGARGGILIF
once | TRBJ2-7 | - | TRBV10-1 | TGCGCCAGCAGTGTGACGAAGGGGCCCTACGAGCAGTACTTC | CASSVTKGPYEQYF
- | TRBJ2-1 | TRBD1 | TRBV28 | TGTGCCAGCAGTTACCGGGACAGGGGTAACAATGAGCAGTTCTTC | CASSYRDRGNNEQFF
- | TRBJ1-1 | - | TRBV7-9 | TGTGCCAGCAGCTTAGTGTTTGGATTGGAGGGCACTGAAGCTTTCTTT | CASSLVFGLEGTEAFF
- | TRBJ2-1 | TRBD2 | TRBV29-1 | TGCAGCGTTGCACTAGCGGGGAATGAGCAGTTCTTC | CSVALAGNEQFF
- | TRBJ2-4 | TRBD2 | TRBV4-2 | TGTGCCAGCAGCCAAGCCAGCTCGGGGGGACTAAAAAACATTCAGTACTTC | CASSQASSGGLKNIQYF
- | TRBJ2-5 | - | TRBV28 | TGTGCCAGCAATCGACAGGCGGGCGAGACCCAGTACTTC | CASNRQAGETQYF
- | TRBJ2-1 | TRBD2 | TRBV5-4 | TGTGCCAGCAGCTCCAGAAGGCGGGAGGTCCTCAATGAGCAGTTCTTC | CASSSRRREVLNEQFF
- | TRBJ2-1 | - | TRBV6-5 | TGTGCCAGCAGTTACGCGGAACCCGACAGTTACAATGAGCAGTTCTTC | CASSYAEPDSYNEQFF